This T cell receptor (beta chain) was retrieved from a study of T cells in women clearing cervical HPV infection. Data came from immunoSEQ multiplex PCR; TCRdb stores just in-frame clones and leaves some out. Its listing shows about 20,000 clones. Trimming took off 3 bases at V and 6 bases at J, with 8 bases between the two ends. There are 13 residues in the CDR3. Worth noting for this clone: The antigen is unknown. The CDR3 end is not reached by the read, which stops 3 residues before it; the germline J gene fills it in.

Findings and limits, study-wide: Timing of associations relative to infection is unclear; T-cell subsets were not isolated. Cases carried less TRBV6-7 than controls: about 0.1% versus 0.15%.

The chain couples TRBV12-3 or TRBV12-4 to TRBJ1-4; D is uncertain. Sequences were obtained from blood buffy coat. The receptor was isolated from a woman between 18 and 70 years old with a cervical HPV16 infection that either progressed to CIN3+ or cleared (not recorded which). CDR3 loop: CASSFVTDEKLFF. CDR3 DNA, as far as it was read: TGTGCCAGCAGTTTTGTCACGGATGAAAAA.